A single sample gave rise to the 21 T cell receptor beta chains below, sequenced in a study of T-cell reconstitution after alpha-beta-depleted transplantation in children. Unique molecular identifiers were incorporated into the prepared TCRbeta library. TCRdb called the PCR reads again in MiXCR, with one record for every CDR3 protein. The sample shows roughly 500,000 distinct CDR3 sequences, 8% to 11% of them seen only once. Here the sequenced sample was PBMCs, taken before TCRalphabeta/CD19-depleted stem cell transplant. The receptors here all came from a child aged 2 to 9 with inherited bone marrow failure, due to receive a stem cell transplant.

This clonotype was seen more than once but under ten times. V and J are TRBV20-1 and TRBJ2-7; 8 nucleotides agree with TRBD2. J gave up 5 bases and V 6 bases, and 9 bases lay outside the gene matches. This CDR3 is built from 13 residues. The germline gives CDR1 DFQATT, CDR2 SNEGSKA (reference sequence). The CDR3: CSALASGSNEQYF. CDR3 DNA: TGCAGTGCCCTCGCTAGCGGGTCTAACGAGCAGTACTTC.

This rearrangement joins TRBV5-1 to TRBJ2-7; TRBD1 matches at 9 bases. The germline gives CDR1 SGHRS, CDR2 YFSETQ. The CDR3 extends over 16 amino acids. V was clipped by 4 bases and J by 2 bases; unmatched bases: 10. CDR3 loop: CASSPGQGLTTYEQYF. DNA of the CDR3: TGCGCCAGCAGCCCAGGACAGGGGTTAACTACCTACGAGCAGTACTTC. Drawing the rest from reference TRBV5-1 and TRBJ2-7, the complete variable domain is KAGVTQTPRYLIKTRGQQVTLSCSPISGHRSVSWYQQTPGQGLQFLFEYFSETQRNKGNFPGRFSGRQFSNSRSEMNVSTLELGDSALYLCASSPGQGLTTYEQYFGPGTRLTVT.

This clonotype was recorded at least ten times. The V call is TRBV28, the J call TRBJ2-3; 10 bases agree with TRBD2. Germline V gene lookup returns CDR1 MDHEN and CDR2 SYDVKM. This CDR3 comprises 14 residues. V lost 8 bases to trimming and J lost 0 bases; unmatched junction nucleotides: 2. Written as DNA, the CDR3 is TGTGCCAGCCAGACTAGCGGGAGCACAGATACGCAGTATTTT. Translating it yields CASQTSGSTDTQYF.

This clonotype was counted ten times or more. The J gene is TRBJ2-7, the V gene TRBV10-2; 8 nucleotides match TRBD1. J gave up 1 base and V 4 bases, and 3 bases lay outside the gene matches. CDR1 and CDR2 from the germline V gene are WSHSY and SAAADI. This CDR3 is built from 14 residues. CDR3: CASSGDRGSYEQYF. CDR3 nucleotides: TGCGCCAGCAGTGGCGACAGGGGATCCTACGAGCAGTACTTC.

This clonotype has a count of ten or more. CDR3 residues: CASSPRDRANTEAFF. Here the CDR3 DNA reads TGTGCCAGCAGCCCTCGGGACAGGGCGAACACTGAAGCTTTCTTT. The chain recombines TRBV7-8 with TRBJ1-1; TRBD1 matches at 9 bases. The CDR3 extends over 15 amino acids. Germline-derived CDR1 and CDR2 are SGHVS and FQNEAQ. Trimming cost V 5 bases and J 1 base; bases outside gene matches: 5.

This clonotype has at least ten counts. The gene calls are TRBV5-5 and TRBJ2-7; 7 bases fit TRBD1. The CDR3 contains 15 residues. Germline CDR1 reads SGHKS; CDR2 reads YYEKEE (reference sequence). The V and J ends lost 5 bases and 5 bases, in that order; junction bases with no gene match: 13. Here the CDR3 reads CASRVRVTGVHEQYF. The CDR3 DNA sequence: TGTGCCAGCAGAGTCCGGGTCACAGGGGTCCACGAGCAGTACTTC.

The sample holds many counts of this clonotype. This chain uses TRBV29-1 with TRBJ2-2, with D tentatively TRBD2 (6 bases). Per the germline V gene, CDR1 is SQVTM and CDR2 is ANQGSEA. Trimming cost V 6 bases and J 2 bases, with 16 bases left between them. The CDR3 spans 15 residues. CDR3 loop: CSVGHVGGNTGELFF. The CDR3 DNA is TGCAGCGTGGGGCATGTGGGAGGCAACACCGGGGAGCTGTTTTTT.

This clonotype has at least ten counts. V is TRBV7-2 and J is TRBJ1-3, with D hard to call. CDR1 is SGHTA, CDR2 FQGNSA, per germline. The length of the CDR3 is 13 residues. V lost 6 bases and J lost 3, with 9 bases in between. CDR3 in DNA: TGTGCCAGCAGTAGGACGTTTGGAAACACCATATATTTT. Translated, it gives CASSRTFGNTIYF.

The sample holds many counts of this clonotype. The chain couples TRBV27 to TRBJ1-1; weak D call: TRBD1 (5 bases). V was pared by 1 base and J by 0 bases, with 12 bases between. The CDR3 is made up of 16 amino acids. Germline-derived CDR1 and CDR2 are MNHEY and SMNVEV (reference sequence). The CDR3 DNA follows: TGTGCCAGCAGTTTATTAGCCGGGACGGTGAACACTGAAGCTTTCTTT. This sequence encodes CASSLLAGTVNTEAFF.

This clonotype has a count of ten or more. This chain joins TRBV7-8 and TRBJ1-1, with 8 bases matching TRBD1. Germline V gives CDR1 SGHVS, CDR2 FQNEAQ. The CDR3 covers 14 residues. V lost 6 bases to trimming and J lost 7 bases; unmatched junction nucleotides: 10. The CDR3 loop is CASRPDRVQGEAFF. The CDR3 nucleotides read TGTGCCAGCAGGCCGGACAGGGTACAAGGTGAAGCTTTCTTT. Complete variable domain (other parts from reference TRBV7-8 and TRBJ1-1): GAGVSQSPRYKVAKRGQDVALRCDPISGHVSLFWYQQALGQGPEFLTYFQNEAQLDKSGLPSDRFFAERPEGSVSTLKIQRTQQEDSAVYLCASRPDRVQGEAFFGQGTRLTVV.

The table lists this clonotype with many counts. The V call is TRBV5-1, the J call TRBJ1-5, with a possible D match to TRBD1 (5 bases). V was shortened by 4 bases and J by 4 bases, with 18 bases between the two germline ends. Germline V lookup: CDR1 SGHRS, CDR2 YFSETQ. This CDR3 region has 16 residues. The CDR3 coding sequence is TGCGCCAGCAGCCCCGGGACCGTGTGGGGGAATCAGCCCCAGCATTTT. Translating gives CASSPGTVWGNQPQHF.

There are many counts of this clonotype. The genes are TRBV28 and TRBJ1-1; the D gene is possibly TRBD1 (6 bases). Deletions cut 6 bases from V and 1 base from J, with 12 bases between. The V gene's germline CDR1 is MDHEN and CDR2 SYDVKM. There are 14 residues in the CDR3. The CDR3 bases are TGTGCCAGCAGCCCACCGGACAGGAACACTGAAGCTTTCTTT. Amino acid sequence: CASSPPDRNTEAFF.

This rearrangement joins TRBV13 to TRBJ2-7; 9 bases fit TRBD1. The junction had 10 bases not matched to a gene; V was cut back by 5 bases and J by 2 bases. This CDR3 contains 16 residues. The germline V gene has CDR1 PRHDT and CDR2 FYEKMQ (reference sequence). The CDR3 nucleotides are TGTGCCAGCAGCCGCAACTCAGACAGGGGGACCTACGAGCAGTACTTC. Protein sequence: CASSRNSDRGTYEQYF.

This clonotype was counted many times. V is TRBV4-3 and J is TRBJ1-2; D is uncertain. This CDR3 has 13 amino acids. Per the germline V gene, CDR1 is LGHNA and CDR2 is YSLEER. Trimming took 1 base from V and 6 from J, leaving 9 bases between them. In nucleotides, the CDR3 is TGCGCCAGCAGCCAAGCCCTCCTGGATGGCTACACCTTC. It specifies CASSQALLDGYTF.

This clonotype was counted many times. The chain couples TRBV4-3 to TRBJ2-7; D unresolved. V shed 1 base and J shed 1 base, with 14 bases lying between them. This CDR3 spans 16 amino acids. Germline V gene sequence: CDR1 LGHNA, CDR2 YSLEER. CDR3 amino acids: CASSQALPDSSYEQYF. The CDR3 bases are TGCGCCAGCAGCCAAGCCCTGCCTGACTCGTCCTACGAGCAGTACTTC.

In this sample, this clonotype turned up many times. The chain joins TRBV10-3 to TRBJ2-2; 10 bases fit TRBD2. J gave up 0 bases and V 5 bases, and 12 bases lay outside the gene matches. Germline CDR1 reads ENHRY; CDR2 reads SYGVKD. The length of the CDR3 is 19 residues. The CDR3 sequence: CAISPLRGLAEANTGELFF. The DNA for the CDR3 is TGTGCCATCAGTCCTCTAAGAGGACTAGCGGAAGCGAACACCGGGGAGCTGTTTTTT.

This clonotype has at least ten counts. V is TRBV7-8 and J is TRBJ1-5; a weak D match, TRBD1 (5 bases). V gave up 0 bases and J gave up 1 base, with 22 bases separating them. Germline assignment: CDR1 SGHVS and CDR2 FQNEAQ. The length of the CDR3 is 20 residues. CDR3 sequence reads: CASSLASQGIQGPSNQPQHF. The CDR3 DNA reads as TGTGCCAGCAGCTTAGCCTCCCAGGGAATTCAGGGACCCAGCAATCAGCCCCAGCATTTT.

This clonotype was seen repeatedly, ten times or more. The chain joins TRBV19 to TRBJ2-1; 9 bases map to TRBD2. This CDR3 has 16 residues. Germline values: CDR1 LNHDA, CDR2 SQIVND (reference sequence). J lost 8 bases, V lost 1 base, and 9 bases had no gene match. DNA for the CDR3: TGTGCCAGTAGTATAGTACTAGCGGGTTCTGCTCATGAGCAGTTCTTC. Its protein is CASSIVLAGSAHEQFF.

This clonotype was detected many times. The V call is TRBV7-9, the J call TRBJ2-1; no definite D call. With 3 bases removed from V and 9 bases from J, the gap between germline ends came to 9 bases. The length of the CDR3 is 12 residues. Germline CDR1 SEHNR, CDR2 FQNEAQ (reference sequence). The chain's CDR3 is CASSFQVGEQFF. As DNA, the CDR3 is TGTGCCAGCAGCTTTCAGGTTGGTGAGCAGTTCTTC.

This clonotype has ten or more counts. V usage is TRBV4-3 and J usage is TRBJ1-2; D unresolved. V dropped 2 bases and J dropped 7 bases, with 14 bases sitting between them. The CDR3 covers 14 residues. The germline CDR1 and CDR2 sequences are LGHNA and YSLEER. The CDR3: CASSQIRVPFGYTF. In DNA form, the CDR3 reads TGCGCCAGCAGCCAAATCCGGGTCCCGTTTGGCTACACCTTC.

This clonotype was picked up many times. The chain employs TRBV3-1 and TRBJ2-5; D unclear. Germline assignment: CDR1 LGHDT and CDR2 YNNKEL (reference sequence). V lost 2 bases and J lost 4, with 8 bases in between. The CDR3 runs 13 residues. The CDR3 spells CASSQWSTETQYF. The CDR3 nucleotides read TGTGCCAGCAGCCAATGGAGTACAGAGACCCAGTACTTC.